A selection of T cell receptor beta chains follows, all from one sample in a study of CD8 T cells in Susac syndrome. TCRdb used MiXCR to reprocess the immunoSEQ multiplex PCR reads, holding one entry per CDR3 protein. The data show 80,000 to 90,000 distinct CDR3 sequences, approximately 92% seen once. Sequencing input: CD8+ T cells from PBMCs. The source is a human donor in good health. The CDR3 runs from the conserved cysteine through the conserved F or W. A D gene is named only where the DNA matches it firmly. Some rows have no size entry. The others give once, few or many, or a class for an expanded clone.

cdr3_length: 15
v_call: TRBV29-1
clone_size: -
d_call: -
j_call: TRBJ2-3
cdr3_aa: CSVDHDVLVTDTQYF
cdr3_nt: TGCAGCGTAGACCACGACGTGCTAGTTACAGATACGCAGTATTTT

cdr3_length: 20
v_call: TRBV30
clone_size: -
d_call: TRBD1
j_call: TRBJ2-6
cdr3_aa: CAWSLMYGTGTYSGANVLTF
cdr3_nt: TGTGCCTGGAGTCTGATGTACGGGACAGGGACCTACTCTGGGGCCAACGTCCTGACTTTC

cdr3_length: 10
v_call: TRBV27
clone_size: -
d_call: -
j_call: TRBJ2-3
cdr3_aa: CASNRFPQYF
cdr3_nt: TGTGCCAGCAATCGATTTCCGCAGTATTTT

cdr3_length: 15
v_call: TRBV5-1
clone_size: -
d_call: -
j_call: TRBJ1-1
cdr3_aa: CASSLDDRRNTEAFF
cdr3_nt: TGCGCCAGCAGCTTGGATGACAGAAGGAACACTGAAGCTTTCTTT

cdr3_length: 15
v_call: TRBV27
clone_size: -
d_call: -
j_call: TRBJ2-2
cdr3_aa: CAAGNRGRGTGELFF
cdr3_nt: TGTGCCGCGGGGAATAGGGGGCGAGGGACCGGGGAGCTGTTTTTT

cdr3_length: 15
v_call: TRBV5-1
clone_size: -
d_call: -
j_call: TRBJ2-7
cdr3_aa: CASSLEAGGGYEQYF
cdr3_nt: TGCGCCAGCAGCTTGGAAGCAGGTGGAGGCTACGAGCAGTACTTC

cdr3_length: 13
v_call: TRBV27
clone_size: -
d_call: TRBD1
j_call: TRBJ2-7
cdr3_aa: CASRGDRSYEQYF
cdr3_nt: TGTGCCAGCAGGGGGGACAGATCCTACGAGCAGTACTTC

cdr3_length: 14
v_call: TRBV27
clone_size: few
d_call: -
j_call: TRBJ2-3
cdr3_aa: CASSLAPGTDTQYF
cdr3_nt: TGTGCCAGCAGTTTAGCTCCTGGCACAGATACGCAGTATTTT

cdr3_length: 14
v_call: TRBV7-9
clone_size: -
d_call: -
j_call: TRBJ2-5
cdr3_aa: CASSSRQLPETQYF
cdr3_nt: TGTGCCAGCAGCTCTAGACAGCTTCCAGAGACCCAGTACTTC

cdr3_length: 15
v_call: TRBV6-5
clone_size: -
d_call: -
j_call: TRBJ2-1
cdr3_aa: CASSYSAGLNNEQFF
cdr3_nt: TGTGCCAGCAGTTACTCGGCAGGCTTAAACAATGAGCAGTTCTTC

cdr3_length: 14
v_call: TRBV9
clone_size: few
d_call: -
j_call: TRBJ2-7
cdr3_aa: CASSVGGGTYEQYF
cdr3_nt: TGTGCCAGCAGCGTAGGTGGGGGGACCTACGAGCAGTACTTC

cdr3_length: 12
v_call: TRBV20-1
clone_size: -
d_call: TRBD2
j_call: TRBJ2-7
cdr3_aa: CSARVGEGEQYF
cdr3_nt: TGCAGTGCTAGAGTAGGGGAGGGAGAGCAGTACTTC

cdr3_length: 13
v_call: TRBV7-9
clone_size: -
d_call: -
j_call: TRBJ2-3
cdr3_aa: CASSLAVYDTQYF
cdr3_nt: TGTGCCAGCAGCTTAGCGGTATACGATACGCAGTATTTT

cdr3_length: 16
v_call: TRBV6-1
clone_size: -
d_call: TRBD2
j_call: TRBJ2-1
cdr3_aa: CASSEVGTRGYNEQFF
cdr3_nt: TGTGCCAGCAGTGAAGTCGGGACTAGGGGTTACAATGAGCAGTTCTTC

cdr3_length: 15
v_call: TRBV27
clone_size: -
d_call: TRBD1
j_call: TRBJ2-5
cdr3_aa: CASSLGTGHQETQYF
cdr3_nt: TGTGCCAGCAGTTTAGGGACAGGCCACCAAGAGACCCAGTACTTC

cdr3_length: 16
v_call: TRBV20-1
clone_size: -
d_call: -
j_call: TRBJ2-1
cdr3_aa: CSAREGNAISYNEQFF
cdr3_nt: TGCAGTGCTAGAGAAGGTAACGCAATCTCCTACAATGAGCAGTTCTTC

cdr3_length: 19
v_call: TRBV4-2
clone_size: -
d_call: TRBD2
j_call: TRBJ2-7
cdr3_aa: CASSQEPGSGTSGSYEQYF
cdr3_nt: TGTGCCAGCAGCCAAGAACCTGGCTCCGGGACTAGCGGGAGCTACGAGCAGTACTTC

cdr3_length: 14
v_call: TRBV6-5
clone_size: -
d_call: -
j_call: TRBJ1-3
cdr3_aa: CASSPLKAGNTIYF
cdr3_nt: TGTGCCAGCAGTCCCTTAAAGGCTGGAAACACCATATATTTT

cdr3_length: 13
v_call: TRBV13
clone_size: -
d_call: -
j_call: TRBJ1-1
cdr3_aa: CASSFSGTAEAFF
cdr3_nt: TGTGCCAGCAGCTTCTCCGGTACGGCTGAAGCTTTCTTT

cdr3_length: 15
v_call: TRBV6-1
clone_size: -
d_call: TRBD1
j_call: TRBJ1-2
cdr3_aa: CASSEFLTGYYGYTF
cdr3_nt: TGTGCCAGCAGTGAATTCCTGACAGGGTACTATGGCTACACCTTC

cdr3_length: 14
v_call: TRBV20-1
clone_size: -
d_call: -
j_call: TRBJ2-5
cdr3_aa: CSAGQAKYQETQYF
cdr3_nt: TGCAGTGCCGGTCAGGCGAAGTACCAAGAGACCCAGTACTTC

cdr3_length: 16
v_call: TRBV5-7
clone_size: once
d_call: -
j_call: TRBJ2-2
cdr3_aa: CASSLWLAENTGELFF
cdr3_nt: TGTGCCAGCAGCTTATGGCTAGCAGAGAACACCGGGGAGCTGTTTTTT

cdr3_length: 15
v_call: TRBV9
clone_size: -
d_call: TRBD2
j_call: TRBJ2-7
cdr3_aa: CASSVGTSGSYEQYF
cdr3_nt: TGTGCCAGCAGCGTAGGGACTAGCGGTTCCTACGAGCAGTACTTC

cdr3_length: 16
v_call: TRBV12-3/TRBV12-4
clone_size: -
d_call: -
j_call: TRBJ2-2
cdr3_aa: CASSLVVGIDSGELFF
cdr3_nt: TGTGCCAGCAGTTTAGTAGTAGGGATTGATTCCGGGGAGCTGTTTTTT

cdr3_length: 15
v_call: TRBV3-1
clone_size: -
d_call: TRBD2
j_call: TRBJ2-3
cdr3_aa: CASRTSGGPPDTQYF
cdr3_nt: TGTGCCAGCAGGACTAGCGGGGGGCCTCCAGATACGCAGTATTTT

cdr3_length: 16
v_call: TRBV6-1
clone_size: once
d_call: -
j_call: TRBJ1-6
cdr3_aa: CASSPQVGEGNSPLHF
cdr3_nt: TGTGCCAGCAGCCCACAAGTTGGGGAAGGGAATTCACCCCTCCACTTT

cdr3_length: 15
v_call: TRBV3-1
clone_size: -
d_call: -
j_call: TRBJ2-1
cdr3_aa: CASSEAGSSYNEQFF
cdr3_nt: TGTGCCAGCAGCGAAGCCGGGAGCTCCTACAATGAGCAGTTCTTC

cdr3_length: 13
v_call: TRBV6-5
clone_size: medium-sized
d_call: TRBD1
j_call: TRBJ2-2
cdr3_aa: CASRTGGAGELFF
cdr3_nt: TGTGCCAGCAGGACAGGGGGGGCCGGGGAGCTGTTTTTT

cdr3_length: 12
v_call: TRBV10-1
clone_size: once
d_call: -
j_call: TRBJ1-1
cdr3_aa: CASSDEGVEAFF
cdr3_nt: TGCGCCAGCAGTGACGAGGGGGTTGAAGCTTTCTTT

cdr3_length: 14
v_call: TRBV6-4
clone_size: -
d_call: TRBD1
j_call: TRBJ1-1
cdr3_aa: CASRARDRATEAFF
cdr3_nt: TGTGCCAGCAGGGCCCGGGACAGGGCCACTGAAGCTTTCTTT

cdr3_length: 15
v_call: TRBV6-1
clone_size: few
d_call: TRBD1
j_call: TRBJ1-6
cdr3_aa: CASSGTTGSNSPLHF
cdr3_nt: TGTGCCAGCAGTGGGACGACAGGGTCGAATTCACCCCTCCACTTT

cdr3_length: 17
v_call: TRBV28
clone_size: -
d_call: TRBD1
j_call: TRBJ1-1
cdr3_aa: CASSFPTQDRGITEAFF
cdr3_nt: TGTGCCAGCAGTTTTCCCACCCAAGACAGGGGCATAACTGAAGCTTTCTTT

cdr3_length: 15
v_call: TRBV20-1
clone_size: -
d_call: -
j_call: TRBJ2-1
cdr3_aa: CSAPNYRHSNNEQFF
cdr3_nt: TGCAGTGCCCCAAATTATCGTCACAGCAACAATGAGCAGTTCTTC

cdr3_length: 15
v_call: TRBV27
clone_size: -
d_call: TRBD1
j_call: TRBJ1-2
cdr3_aa: CASSPRDRPNYGYTF
cdr3_nt: TGTGCCAGCAGTCCCCGGGACAGACCTAACTATGGCTACACCTTC

cdr3_length: 15
v_call: TRBV20-1
clone_size: -
d_call: TRBD2
j_call: TRBJ2-5
cdr3_aa: CSASTLAGGQETQYF
cdr3_nt: TGCAGTGCTAGTACCCTAGCGGGGGGGCAAGAGACCCAGTACTTC

cdr3_length: 12
v_call: TRBV4-2
clone_size: -
d_call: -
j_call: TRBJ1-1
cdr3_aa: CASSGMNTEAFF
cdr3_nt: TGTGCCAGCAGCGGGATGAACACTGAAGCTTTCTTT

cdr3_length: 14
v_call: TRBV12-3/TRBV12-4
clone_size: -
d_call: -
j_call: TRBJ2-7
cdr3_aa: CASSLVRYDYEQYF
cdr3_nt: TGTGCCAGCAGTTTGGTCCGGTACGACTACGAGCAGTACTTC

cdr3_length: 18
v_call: TRBV14
clone_size: few
d_call: TRBD2
j_call: TRBJ2-1
cdr3_aa: CASSQERPSGGYYNEQFF
cdr3_nt: TGTGCCAGCAGCCAAGAGAGGCCTAGCGGGGGGTACTACAATGAGCAGTTCTTC

cdr3_length: 14
v_call: TRBV6-1
clone_size: -
d_call: -
j_call: TRBJ2-5
cdr3_aa: CASSERPAQETQYF
cdr3_nt: TGTGCCAGCAGTGAACGTCCAGCTCAAGAGACCCAGTACTTC

cdr3_length: 10
v_call: TRBV29-1
clone_size: -
d_call: -
j_call: TRBJ2-1
cdr3_aa: CSVGNSEQFF
cdr3_nt: TGCAGCGTTGGGAATAGTGAGCAGTTCTTC

cdr3_length: 15
v_call: TRBV2
clone_size: -
d_call: -
j_call: TRBJ2-7
cdr3_aa: CASSPSGTDSYEQYF
cdr3_nt: TGTGCCAGCAGTCCATCCGGGACGGATTCCTACGAGCAGTACTTC

cdr3_length: 15
v_call: TRBV20-1
clone_size: -
d_call: -
j_call: TRBJ2-7
cdr3_aa: CSAETGTKSSYEQYF
cdr3_nt: TGCAGTGCGGAAACCGGGACAAAGAGCTCCTACGAGCAGTACTTC

cdr3_length: 12
v_call: TRBV2
clone_size: -
d_call: -
j_call: TRBJ2-6
cdr3_aa: CASTDGANVLTF
cdr3_nt: TGTGCCAGCACAGACGGGGCCAACGTCCTGACTTTC

cdr3_length: 15
v_call: TRBV20-1
clone_size: -
d_call: -
j_call: TRBJ2-7
cdr3_aa: CSARLVGQPTYEQYF
cdr3_nt: TGCAGTGCTAGATTGGTCGGTCAGCCCACCTACGAGCAGTACTTC

cdr3_length: 14
v_call: TRBV3-1
clone_size: -
d_call: TRBD1
j_call: TRBJ2-5
cdr3_aa: CASSPTGAQETQYF
cdr3_nt: TGTGCCAGCAGCCCGACAGGGGCCCAAGAGACCCAGTACTTC